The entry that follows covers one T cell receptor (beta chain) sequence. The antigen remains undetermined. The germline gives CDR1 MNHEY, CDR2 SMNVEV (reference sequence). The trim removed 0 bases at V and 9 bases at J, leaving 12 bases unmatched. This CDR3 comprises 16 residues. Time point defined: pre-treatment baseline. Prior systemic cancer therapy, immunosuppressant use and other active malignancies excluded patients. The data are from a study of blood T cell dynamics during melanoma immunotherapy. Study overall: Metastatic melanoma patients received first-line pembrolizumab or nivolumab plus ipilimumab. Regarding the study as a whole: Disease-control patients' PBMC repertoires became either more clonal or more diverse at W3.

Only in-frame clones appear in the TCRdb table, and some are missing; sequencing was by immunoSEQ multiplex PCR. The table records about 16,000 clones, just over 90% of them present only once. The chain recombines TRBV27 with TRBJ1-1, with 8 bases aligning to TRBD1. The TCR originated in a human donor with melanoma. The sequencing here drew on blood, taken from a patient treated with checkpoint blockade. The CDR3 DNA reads TGTGCCAGCAGTTTATCGTTAGGACAGGGATCGTCTCAAGCTTTCTTT. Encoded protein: CASSLSLGQGSSQAFF.